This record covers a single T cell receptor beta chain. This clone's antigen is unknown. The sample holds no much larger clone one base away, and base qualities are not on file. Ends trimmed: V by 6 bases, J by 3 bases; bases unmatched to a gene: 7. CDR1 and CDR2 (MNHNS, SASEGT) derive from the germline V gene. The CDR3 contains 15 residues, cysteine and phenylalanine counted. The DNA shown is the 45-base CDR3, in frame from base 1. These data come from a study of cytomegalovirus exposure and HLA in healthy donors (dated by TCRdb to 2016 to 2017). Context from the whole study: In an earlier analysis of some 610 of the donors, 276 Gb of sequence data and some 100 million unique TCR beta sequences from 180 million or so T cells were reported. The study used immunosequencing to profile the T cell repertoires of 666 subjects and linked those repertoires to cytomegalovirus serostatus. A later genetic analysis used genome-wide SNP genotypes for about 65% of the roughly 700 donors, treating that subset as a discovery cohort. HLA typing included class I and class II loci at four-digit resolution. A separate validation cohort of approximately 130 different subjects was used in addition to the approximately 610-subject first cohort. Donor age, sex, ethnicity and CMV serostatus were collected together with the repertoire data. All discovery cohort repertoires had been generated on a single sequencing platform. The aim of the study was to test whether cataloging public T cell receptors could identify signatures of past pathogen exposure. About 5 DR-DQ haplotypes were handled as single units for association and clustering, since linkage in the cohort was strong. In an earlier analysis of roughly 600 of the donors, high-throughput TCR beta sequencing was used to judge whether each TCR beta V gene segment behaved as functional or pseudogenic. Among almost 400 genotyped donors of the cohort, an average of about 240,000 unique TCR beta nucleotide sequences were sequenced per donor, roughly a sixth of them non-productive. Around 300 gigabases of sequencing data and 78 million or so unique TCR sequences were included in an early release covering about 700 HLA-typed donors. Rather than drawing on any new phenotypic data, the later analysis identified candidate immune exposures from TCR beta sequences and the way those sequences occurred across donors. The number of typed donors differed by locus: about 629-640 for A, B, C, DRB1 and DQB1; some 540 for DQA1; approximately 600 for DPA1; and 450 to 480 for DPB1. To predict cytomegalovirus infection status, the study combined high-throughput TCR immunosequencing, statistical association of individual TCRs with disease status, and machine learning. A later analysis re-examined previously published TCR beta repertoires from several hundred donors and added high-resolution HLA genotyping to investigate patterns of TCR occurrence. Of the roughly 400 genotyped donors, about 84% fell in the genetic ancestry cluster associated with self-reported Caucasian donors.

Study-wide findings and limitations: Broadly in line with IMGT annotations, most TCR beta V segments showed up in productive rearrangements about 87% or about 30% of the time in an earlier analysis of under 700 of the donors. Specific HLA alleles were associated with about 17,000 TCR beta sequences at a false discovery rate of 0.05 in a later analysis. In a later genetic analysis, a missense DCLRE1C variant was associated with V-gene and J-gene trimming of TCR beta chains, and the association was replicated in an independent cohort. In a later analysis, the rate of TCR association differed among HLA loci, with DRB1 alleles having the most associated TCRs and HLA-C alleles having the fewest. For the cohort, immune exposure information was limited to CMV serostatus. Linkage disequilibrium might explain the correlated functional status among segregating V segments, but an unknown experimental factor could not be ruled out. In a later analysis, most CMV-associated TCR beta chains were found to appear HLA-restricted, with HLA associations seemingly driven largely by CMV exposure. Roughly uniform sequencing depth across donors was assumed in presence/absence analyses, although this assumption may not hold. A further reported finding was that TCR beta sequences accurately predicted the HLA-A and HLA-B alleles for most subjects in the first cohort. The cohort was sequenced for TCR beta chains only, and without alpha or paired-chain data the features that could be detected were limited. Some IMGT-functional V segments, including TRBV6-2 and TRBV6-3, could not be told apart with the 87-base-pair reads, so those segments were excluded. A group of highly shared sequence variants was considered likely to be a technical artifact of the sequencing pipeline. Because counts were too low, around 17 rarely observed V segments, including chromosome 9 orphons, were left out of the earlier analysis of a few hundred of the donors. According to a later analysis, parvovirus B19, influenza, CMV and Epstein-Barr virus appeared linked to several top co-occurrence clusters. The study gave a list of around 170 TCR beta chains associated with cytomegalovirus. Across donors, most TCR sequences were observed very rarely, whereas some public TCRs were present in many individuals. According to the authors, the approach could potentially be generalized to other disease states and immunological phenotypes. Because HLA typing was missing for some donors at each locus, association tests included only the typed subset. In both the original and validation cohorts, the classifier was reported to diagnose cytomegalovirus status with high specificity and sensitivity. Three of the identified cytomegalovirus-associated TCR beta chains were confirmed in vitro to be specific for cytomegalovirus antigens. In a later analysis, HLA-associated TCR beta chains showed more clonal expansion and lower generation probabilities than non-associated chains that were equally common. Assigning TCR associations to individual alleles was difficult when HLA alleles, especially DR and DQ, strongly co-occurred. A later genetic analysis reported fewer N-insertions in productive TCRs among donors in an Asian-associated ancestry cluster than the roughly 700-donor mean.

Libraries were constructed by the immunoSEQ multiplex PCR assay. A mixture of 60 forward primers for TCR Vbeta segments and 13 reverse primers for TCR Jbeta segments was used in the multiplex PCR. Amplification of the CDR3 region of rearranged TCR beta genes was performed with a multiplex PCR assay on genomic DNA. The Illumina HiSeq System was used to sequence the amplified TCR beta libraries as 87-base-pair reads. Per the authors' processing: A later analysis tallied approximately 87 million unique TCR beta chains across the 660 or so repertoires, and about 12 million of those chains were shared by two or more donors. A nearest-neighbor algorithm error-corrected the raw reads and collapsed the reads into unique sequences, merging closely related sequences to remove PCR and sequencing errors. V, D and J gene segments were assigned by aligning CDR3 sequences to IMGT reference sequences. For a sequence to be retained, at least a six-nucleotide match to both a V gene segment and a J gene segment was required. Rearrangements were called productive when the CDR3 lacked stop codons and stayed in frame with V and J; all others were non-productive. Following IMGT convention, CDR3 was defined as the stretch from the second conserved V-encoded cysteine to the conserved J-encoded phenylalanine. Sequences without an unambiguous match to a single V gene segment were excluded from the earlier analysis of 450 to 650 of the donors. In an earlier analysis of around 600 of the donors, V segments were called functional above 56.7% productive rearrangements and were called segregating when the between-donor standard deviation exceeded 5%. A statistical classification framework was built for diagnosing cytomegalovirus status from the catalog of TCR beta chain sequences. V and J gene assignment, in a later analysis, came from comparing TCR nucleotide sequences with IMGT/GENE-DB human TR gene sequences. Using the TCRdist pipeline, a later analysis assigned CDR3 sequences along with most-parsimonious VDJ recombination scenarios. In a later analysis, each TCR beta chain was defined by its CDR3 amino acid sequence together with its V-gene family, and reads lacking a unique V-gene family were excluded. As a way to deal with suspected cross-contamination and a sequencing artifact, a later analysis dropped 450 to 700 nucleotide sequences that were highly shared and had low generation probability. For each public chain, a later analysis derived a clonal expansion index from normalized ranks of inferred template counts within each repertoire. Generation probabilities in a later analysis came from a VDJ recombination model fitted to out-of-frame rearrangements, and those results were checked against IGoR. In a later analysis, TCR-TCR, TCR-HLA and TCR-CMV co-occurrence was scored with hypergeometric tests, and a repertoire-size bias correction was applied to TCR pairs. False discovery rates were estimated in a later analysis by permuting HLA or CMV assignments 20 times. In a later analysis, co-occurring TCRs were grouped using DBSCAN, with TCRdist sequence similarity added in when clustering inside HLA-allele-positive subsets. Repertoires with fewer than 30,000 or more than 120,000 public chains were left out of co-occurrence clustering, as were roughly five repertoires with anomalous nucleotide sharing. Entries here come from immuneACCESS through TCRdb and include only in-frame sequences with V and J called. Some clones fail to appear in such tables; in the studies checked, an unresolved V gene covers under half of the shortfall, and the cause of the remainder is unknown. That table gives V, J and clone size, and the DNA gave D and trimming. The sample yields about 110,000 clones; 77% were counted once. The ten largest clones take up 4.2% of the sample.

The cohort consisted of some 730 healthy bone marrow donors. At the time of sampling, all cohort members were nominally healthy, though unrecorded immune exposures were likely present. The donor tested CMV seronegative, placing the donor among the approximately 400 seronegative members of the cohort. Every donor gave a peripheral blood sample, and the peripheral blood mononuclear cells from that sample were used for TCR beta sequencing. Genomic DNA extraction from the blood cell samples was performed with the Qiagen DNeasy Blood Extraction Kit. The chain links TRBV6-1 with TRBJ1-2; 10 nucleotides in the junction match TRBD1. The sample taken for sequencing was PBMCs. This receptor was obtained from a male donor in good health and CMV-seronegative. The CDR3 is CASRESDRGYYGYTF. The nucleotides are TGTGCCAGCAGAGAGTCGGACAGGGGGTACTATGGCTACACCTTC.